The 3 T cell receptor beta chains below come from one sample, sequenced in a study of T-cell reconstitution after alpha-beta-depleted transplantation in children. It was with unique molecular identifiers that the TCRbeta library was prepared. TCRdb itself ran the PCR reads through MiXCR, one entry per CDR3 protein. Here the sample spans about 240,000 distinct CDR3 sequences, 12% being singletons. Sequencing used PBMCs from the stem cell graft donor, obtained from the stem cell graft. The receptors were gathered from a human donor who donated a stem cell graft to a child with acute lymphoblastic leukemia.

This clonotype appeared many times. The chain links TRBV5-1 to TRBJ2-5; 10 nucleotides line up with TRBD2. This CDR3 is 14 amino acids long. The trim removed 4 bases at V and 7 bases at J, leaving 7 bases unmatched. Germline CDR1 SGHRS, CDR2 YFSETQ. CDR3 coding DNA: TGCGCCAGCAGCCGAGATTCTAGCGGGAGGACCCAGTACTTC. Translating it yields CASSRDSSGRTQYF.

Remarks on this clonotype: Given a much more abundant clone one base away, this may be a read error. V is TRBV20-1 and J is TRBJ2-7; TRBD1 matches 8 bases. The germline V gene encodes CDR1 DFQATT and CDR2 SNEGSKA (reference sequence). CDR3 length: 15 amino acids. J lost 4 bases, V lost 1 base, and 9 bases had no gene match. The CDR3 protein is CSARGETGVCYEQYF. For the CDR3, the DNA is TGCAGTGCTAGAGGGGAGACAGGGGTTTGTTACGAGCAGTACTTC.

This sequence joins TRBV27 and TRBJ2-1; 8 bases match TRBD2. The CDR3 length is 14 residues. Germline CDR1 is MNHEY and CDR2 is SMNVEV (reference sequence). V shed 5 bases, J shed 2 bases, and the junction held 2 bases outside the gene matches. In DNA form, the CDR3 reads TGTGCCAGCAGTAAGCGGGGGACCTACAATGAGCAGTTCTTC. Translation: CASSKRGTYNEQFF.